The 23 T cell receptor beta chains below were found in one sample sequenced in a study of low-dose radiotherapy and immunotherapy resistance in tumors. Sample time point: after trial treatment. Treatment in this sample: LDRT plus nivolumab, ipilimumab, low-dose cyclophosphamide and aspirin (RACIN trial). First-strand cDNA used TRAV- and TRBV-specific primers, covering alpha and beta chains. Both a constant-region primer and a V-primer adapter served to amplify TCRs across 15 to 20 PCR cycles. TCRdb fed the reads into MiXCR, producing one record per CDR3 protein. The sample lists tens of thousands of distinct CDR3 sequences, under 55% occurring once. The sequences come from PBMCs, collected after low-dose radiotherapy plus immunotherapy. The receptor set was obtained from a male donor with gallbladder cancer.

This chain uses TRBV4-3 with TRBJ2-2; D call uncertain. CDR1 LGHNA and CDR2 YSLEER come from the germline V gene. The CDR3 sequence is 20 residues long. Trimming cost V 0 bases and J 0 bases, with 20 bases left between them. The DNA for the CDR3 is TGCGCCAGCAGCCAAGAGCCCGCTGGCAGACCAACCACGAACACCGGGGAGCTGTTTTTT. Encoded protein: CASSQEPAGRPTTNTGELFF.

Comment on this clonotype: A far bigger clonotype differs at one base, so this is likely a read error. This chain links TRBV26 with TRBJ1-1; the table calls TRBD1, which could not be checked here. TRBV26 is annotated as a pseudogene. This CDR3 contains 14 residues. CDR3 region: CASSLVRGNTEASF. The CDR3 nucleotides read TGTGCCAGCAGTTTGGTCCGGGGGAACACTGAAGCTTCCTTT.

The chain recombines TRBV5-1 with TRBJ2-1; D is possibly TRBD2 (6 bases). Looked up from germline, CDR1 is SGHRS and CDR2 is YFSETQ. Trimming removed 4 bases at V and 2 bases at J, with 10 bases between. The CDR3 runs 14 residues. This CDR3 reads CASSTGTAYNEQFF. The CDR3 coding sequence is TGCGCCAGCAGCACCGGGACTGCCTACAATGAGCAGTTCTTC.

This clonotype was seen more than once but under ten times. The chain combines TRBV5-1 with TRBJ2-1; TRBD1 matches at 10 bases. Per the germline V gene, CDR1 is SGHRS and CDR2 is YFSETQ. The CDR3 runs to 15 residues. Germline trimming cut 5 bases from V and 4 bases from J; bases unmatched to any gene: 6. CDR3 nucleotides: TGCGCCAGCAGATCCGGGACAGGGGTATACAATGAGCAGTTCTTC. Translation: CASRSGTGVYNEQFF.

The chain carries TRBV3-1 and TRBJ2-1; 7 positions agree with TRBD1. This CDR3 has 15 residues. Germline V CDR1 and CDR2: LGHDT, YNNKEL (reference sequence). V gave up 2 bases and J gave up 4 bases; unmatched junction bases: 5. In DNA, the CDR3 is TGTGCCAGCAGCCAAACAGGGGACCCTTACAATGAGCAGTTCTTC. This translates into CASSQTGDPYNEQFF.

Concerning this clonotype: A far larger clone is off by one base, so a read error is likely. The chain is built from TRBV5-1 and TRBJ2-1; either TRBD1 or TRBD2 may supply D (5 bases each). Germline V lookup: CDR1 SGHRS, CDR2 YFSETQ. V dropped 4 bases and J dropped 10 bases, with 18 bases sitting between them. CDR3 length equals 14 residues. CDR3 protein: CASSLGQGPYEQFF. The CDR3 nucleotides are TGCGCCAGCAGCCTGGGCCAGGGACCCTACGAGCAGTTCTTC.

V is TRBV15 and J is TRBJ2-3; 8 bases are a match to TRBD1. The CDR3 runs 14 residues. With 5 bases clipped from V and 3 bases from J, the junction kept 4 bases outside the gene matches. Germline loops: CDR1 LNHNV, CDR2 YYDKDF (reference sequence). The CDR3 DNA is TGTGCCACCAGCCGAGGACAGGGAACAGATACGCAGTATTTT. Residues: CATSRGQGTDTQYF.

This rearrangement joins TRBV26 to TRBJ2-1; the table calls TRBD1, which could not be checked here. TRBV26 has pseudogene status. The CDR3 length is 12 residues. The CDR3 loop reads CASTSGGGEQFF. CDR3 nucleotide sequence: TGTGCCAGCACTTCGGGTGGGGGGGAGCAGTTCTTC.

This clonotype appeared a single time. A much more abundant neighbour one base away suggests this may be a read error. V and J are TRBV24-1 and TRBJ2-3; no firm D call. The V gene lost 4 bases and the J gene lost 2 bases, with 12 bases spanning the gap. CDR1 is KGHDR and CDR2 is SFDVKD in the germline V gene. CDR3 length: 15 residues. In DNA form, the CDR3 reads TGTGCCACCAGTGACCCCCCCCGGGTCACAGATACGCAGTATTTT. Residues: CATSDPPRVTDTQYF.

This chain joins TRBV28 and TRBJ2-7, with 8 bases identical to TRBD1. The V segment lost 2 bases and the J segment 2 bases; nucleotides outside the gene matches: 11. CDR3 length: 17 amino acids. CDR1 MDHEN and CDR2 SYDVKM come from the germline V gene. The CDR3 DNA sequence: TGTGCCAGCAGTTTAGGACAGGGCCCCCTTAATCCCTACGAGCAGTACTTC. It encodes CASSLGQGPLNPYEQYF.

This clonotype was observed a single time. In DNA form, the CDR3 reads TGTGCCAGCAGCCAGCTCGGCAGGGCGAGTTACGAGCAGTACTTC. This translates into CASSQLGRASYEQYF. J is TRBJ2-7 and V is TRBV4-2; D might be TRBD1 (5 bases). Deletions cut 3 bases from V and 4 bases from J, with 16 bases between. Germline values: CDR1 LGHNA, CDR2 YNFKEQ. The length of the CDR3 is 15 residues.

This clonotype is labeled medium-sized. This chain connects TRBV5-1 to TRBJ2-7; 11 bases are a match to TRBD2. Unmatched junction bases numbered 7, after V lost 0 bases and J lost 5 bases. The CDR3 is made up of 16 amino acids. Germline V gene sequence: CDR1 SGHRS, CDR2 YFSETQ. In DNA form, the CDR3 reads TGCGCCAGCAGCTTGGAAAATAGCGGGGGGGCCCACGAGCAGTACTTC. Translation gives CASSLENSGGAHEQYF.

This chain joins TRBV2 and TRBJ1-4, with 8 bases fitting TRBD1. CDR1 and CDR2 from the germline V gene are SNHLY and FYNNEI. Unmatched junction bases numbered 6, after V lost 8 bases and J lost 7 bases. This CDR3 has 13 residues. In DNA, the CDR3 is TGTGCCAGCCGACAGGGGTCTGGTGAAAAACTGTTTTTT. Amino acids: CASRQGSGEKLFF.

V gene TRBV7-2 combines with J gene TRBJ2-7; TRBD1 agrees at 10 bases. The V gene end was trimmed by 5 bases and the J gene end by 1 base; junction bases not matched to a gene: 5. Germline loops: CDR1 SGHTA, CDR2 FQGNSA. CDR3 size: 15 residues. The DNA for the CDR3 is TGTGCCAGCAGCGCGCGGACAGGGGGATCCTACGAGCAGTACTTC. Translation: CASSARTGGSYEQYF.

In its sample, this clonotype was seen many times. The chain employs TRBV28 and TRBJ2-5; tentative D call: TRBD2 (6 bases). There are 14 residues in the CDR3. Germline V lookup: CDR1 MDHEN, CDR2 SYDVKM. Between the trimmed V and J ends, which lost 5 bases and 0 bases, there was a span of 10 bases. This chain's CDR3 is CASSPGADQETQYF. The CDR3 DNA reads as TGTGCCAGCAGTCCGGGAGCCGACCAAGAGACCCAGTACTTC.

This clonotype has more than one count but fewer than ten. The CDR3 nucleotides read TGTGCCAGCAGGGGGGCGGGAGCGGTAGATACGCAGTATTTT. Its translation: CASRGAGAVDTQYF. This sequence joins TRBV2 and TRBJ2-3; TRBD2 is a possible D gene (7 bases). Trimming removed 6 bases at V and 5 bases at J, with 15 bases between. This CDR3 spans 14 amino acids. Germline V gene data show CDR1 as SNHLY and CDR2 as FYNNEI.

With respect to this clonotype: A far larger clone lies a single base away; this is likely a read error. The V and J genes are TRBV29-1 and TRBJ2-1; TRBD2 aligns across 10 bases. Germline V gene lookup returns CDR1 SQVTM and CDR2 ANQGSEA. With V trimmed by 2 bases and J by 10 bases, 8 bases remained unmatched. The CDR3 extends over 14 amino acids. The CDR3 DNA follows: TGCAGCGTTGAACTAGCGGGAGTGGGGTACGAGCAGTTCTTC. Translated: CSVELAGVGYEQFF.

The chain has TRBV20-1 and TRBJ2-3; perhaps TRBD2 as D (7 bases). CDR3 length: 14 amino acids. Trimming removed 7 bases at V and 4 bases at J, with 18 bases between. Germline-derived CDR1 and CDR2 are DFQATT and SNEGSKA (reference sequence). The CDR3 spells CSGGRGGSSDTQYF. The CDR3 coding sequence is TGCAGTGGGGGGAGGGGGGGGAGTTCAGATACGCAGTATTTT.

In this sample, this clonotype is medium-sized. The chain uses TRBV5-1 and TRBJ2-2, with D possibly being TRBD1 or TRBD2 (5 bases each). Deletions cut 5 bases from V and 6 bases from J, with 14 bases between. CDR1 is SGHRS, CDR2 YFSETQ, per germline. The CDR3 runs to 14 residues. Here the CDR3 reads CASSRDPTAGELFF. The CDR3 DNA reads TGCGCCAGCAGTAGGGACCCAACGGCCGGGGAGCTGTTTTTT. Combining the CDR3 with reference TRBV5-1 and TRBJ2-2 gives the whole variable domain KAGVTQTPRYLIKTRGQQVTLSCSPISGHRSVSWYQQTPGQGLQFLFEYFSETQRNKGNFPGRFSGRQFSNSRSEMNVSTLELGDSALYLCASSRDPTAGELFFGEGSRLTVL.

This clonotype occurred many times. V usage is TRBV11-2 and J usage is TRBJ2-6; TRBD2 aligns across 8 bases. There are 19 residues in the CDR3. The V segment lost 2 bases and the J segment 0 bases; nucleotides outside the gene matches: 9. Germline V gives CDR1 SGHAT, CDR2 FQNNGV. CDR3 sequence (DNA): TGTGCCAGCAGCTTAAGCGGGGGCGGGGGAACCTCTGGGGCCAACGTCCTGACTTTC. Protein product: CASSLSGGGGTSGANVLTF.

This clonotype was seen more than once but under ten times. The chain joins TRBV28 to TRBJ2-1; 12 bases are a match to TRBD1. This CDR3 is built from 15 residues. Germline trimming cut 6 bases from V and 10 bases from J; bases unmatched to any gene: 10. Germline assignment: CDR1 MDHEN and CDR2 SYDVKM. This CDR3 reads CASRVPGQGAKEQFF. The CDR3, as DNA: TGTGCCAGCAGGGTACCGGGACAGGGGGCGAAGGAGCAGTTCTTC.

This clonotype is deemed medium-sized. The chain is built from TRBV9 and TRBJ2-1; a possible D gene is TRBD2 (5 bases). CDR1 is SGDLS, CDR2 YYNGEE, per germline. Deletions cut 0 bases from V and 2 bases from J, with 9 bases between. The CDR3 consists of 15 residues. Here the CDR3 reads CASSVGTVTYNEQFF. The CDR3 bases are TGTGCCAGCAGCGTAGGGACTGTGACCTACAATGAGCAGTTCTTC.

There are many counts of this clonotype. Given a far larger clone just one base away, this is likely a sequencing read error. The CDR3 bases are TGTGCCAGCACCTCTCGGCCAGCGGACCACAATGAGCAGTACTTC. It codes for CASTSRPADHNEQYF. The chain uses TRBV28 and TRBJ2-7; D possibly corresponds to TRBD2 (5 bases). With 7 bases removed from V and 7 bases from J, the gap between germline ends came to 23 bases. Looked up from germline, CDR1 is MDHEN and CDR2 is SYDVKM. The CDR3 covers 15 residues.